This TCR beta chain comes out of a study of blood T cell repertoires in COVID-19. Overall study context: Italy, Spain and the United States were the sources of the convalescent and acute COVID-19 samples.

During active infection, Seattle patients enrolled and were then monitored through disease. Methods used by the authors: The assay estimated nucleated cells by amplifying reference gene primers. Clones were read by immunoSEQ multiplex PCR, and TCRdb kept only the in-frame ones, dropping some. That table supplies the V and J calls and clone size; D and trimming were determined from the DNA. The sample lists 200,000 or so clones, over 75% occurring once. The CDR3 totals 11 residues. From germline, CDR1 is SQVTM and CDR2 ANQGSEA. V dropped 7 bases and J dropped 8 bases, with 14 bases sitting between them.

The rearrangement joins TRBV29-1 to TRBJ1-2; D is ambiguous. What was sequenced was peripheral blood. The origin of this receptor is a person between 70 and 80 years old with COVID-19, enrolled during active disease. The DNA for the CDR3 is TGCAGCGCCTCCAATGCCGGGGGCTACACCTTC. Its protein is CSASNAGGYTF.